Here is one T cell receptor (beta chain) with its context. The antigen remains unidentified. The data derive from a study of cytomegalovirus exposure and HLA in healthy donors. Background on the study: From HLA-typed donors, an early data release held approximately 85 million unique TCRs.

The PCR employed 60 Vbeta primers together with 13 Jbeta primers. Profiling relied on immunoSEQ multiplex PCR, and the TCRdb table lists in-frame clones only, not all of them. The sample table sets out more than 140,000 clones. Study-wide findings and caveats: The authors considered a cluster of highly shared sequence variants likely to be a sequencing artifact.

The ends lost 1 base at V and 4 bases at J; junction bases unmatched: 4. The CDR3 spans 14 residues. Germline loops: CDR1 SGHNT, CDR2 YYREEE (reference sequence). This chain uses TRBV5-4 with TRBJ2-5; TRBD2 agrees at 7 bases. The sequencing input was PBMCs. This receptor was taken from a woman younger than 35 in good health and CMV-seronegative. The CDR3 loop reads CASSLRLAGETQYF. CDR3 nucleotides: TGTGCCAGCAGCTTGAGACTAGCAGGAGAGACCCAGTACTTC.